This entry lists 25 T cell receptor beta chains sequenced from one sample in a study of blood T cell repertoires in COVID-19 (dated by TCRdb to between 2020 and 2021). The method was the immunoSEQ multiplex PCR assay. The clones in this table, taken by TCRdb from immuneACCESS, are in-frame only. Not every clone is retained; where verified, under half of the shortfall comes from an unresolved V gene, and the cause of the rest is unknown. Here the sample has about 270,000 clones; roughly 86% occur a single time. Approximately 2.5% of the sample belongs to the ten largest clones. Sequencing was performed on PBMCs or T cells enriched from blood (not recorded which). The receptors originated from a woman aged 18-29 years who had recovered from COVID-19.

The gene calls are TRBV6-2 or TRBV6-3 and TRBJ2-7, with 9 positions matching TRBD1. Germline values: CDR1 MNHEY, CDR2 SVGEGT. The CDR3 runs 16 residues. V gave up 0 bases and J gave up 3 bases; unmatched junction bases: 6. Here the CDR3 DNA reads TGTGCCAGCAGTTACTCGCTGGACAGGGGACGCTACGAGCAGTACTTC. Amino acid sequence: CASSYSLDRGRYEQYF.

This clone was seen more than once but under ten times. The chain couples TRBV18 to TRBJ2-7; TRBD1 matches at 8 bases. The CDR3 runs 14 residues. The germline V gene has CDR1 KGHSH and CDR2 LQKENI. The J segment lost 4 bases and the V segment lost 6 bases, leaving 8 bases of the junction unmatched. CDR3 sequence (DNA): TGTGCCAGCTCGCAAGGACAGGGTAGGTACGAGCAGTACTTC. It translates to CASSQGQGRYEQYF.

Note on this clone: A junction boundary mismatches the germline segment, possibly from a read error. The rearrangement joins TRBV5-8 to TRBJ1-2; 7 bases are a match to TRBD1. The CDR3 is 10 amino acids. The germline gives CDR1 SGHTS, CDR2 YDEGEE. The CDR3 spells CASRLQGPPF. The CDR3 coding sequence is TGTGCCAGCAGGCTACAGGGGCCCCCGTTC.

The rearrangement joins TRBV3-1 (or the pseudogene TRBV3-2) to TRBJ2-1; D may be TRBD2 (6 bases). V lost 0 bases to trimming and J lost 5 bases, with 11 bases between them. CDR3 length equals 15 residues. Germline values: CDR1 LGHDT, CDR2 YNNKEL (reference sequence). DNA of the CDR3: TGTGCCAGCAGCCAAGAGGAACTAGCTAACAATGAGCAGTTCTTC. Translating gives CASSQEELANNEQFF.

A single count supports this clone. The rearrangement uses TRBV24-1 and TRBJ2-2, with TRBD1 matching 9 bases. Germline V CDR1 and CDR2: KGHDR, SFDVKD. The V and J ends lost 3 bases and 4 bases, in that order; junction bases with no gene match: 8. CDR3 length: 17 amino acids. CDR3 region: CATSDPRTGESTGELFF. The CDR3 DNA reads TGTGCCACCAGTGATCCCCGGACAGGGGAGAGCACCGGGGAGCTGTTTTTT.

CDR3 coding DNA: TGTGCCAGCAGTTCTGACAGGTTGGGAGCTTTCTTT. Its translation: CASSSDRLGAFF. The chain carries TRBV6-2 or TRBV6-3 and TRBJ1-1; D perhaps matches TRBD1 (6 bases). This CDR3 is 12 amino acids long. Trimming left V 4 bases short and J 10 bases short, with 13 bases between. Germline lookup yields CDR1 MNHEY and CDR2 SVGEGT.

The chain is built from TRBV9 and TRBJ1-2, with TRBD1 as a possible D gene (6 bases). Between the trimmed V and J ends, which lost 0 bases and 8 bases, there was a span of 26 bases. CDR1 and CDR2 from the germline V gene are SGDLS and YYNGEE. The CDR3 loop spans 18 amino acids. The CDR3 DNA sequence: TGTGCCAGCAGCGTAGATATAAGTGGTTGGGGGCACCTCTCAGGCTACACCTTC. This codes for CASSVDISGWGHLSGYTF.

The CDR3, as DNA: TGCAGCGTCGAGGGAGGGCAAGGCTACACCTTC. Residues: CSVEGGQGYTF. This chain links TRBV29-1 with TRBJ1-2, with D uncertain. The germline V gene has CDR1 SQVTM and CDR2 ANQGSEA. The CDR3 sequence is 11 residues long. V was trimmed by 6 bases and J by 8 bases, leaving 13 bases between them.

The rearrangement uses TRBV30 and TRBJ1-6; no clear D gene. Trimming removed 4 bases at V and 0 bases at J, with 13 bases between. The germline V gene has CDR1 GTSNPN and CDR2 SVGIG (reference sequence). The CDR3 covers 16 residues. The CDR3 coding sequence is TGTGCCTGGAAACCGGACTGGAGCTCCTATAATTCACCCCTCCACTTT. Translated: CAWKPDWSSYNSPLHF.

As to this clone: In the same sample, other DNA sequences code for this CDR3. This chain joins TRBV5-1 and TRBJ1-3; no firm D call. The V and J ends lost 0 bases and 0 bases respectively, with 10 bases between them. The length of the CDR3 is 16 residues. Germline V gene sequence: CDR1 SGHRS, CDR2 YFSETQ. In nucleotides, the CDR3 is TGCGCCAGCAGCTTGGCCCAGGTTAGCTCTGGAAACACCATATATTTT. Its protein product is CASSLAQVSSGNTIYF.

V usage is TRBV5-1 and J usage is TRBJ2-7; TRBD2 agrees at 7 bases. Germline values: CDR1 SGHRS, CDR2 YFSETQ. V dropped 0 bases and J dropped 2; count of bases not matched to a gene: 5. The CDR3 contains 15 residues. This CDR3 is CASSLDGRGAYEQYF. Here the CDR3 DNA reads TGCGCCAGCAGCTTGGATGGCCGGGGGGCCTACGAGCAGTACTTC.

The gene calls are TRBV9 and TRBJ1-2; 8 nucleotides align to TRBD1. With V trimmed by 0 bases and J by 2 bases, 9 bases remained unmatched. The CDR3 contains 17 residues. Looked up from germline, CDR1 is SGDLS and CDR2 is YYNGEE. DNA for the CDR3: TGTGCCAGCAGCGTAGGCACAGGGGGGGGATCCAACTATGGCTACACCTTC. Encoded protein: CASSVGTGGGSNYGYTF. The whole variable domain, remainder taken from reference TRBV9 and TRBJ1-2, is DSGVTQTPKHLITATGQRVTLRCSPRSGDLSVYWYQQSLDQGLQFLIQYYNGEERAKGNILERFSAQQFPDLHSELNLSSLELGDSALYFCASSVGTGGGSNYGYTFGSGTRLTVV.

The rearrangement joins TRBV11-2 to TRBJ2-1; a weak D match, TRBD2 (7 bases). The CDR3 length is 17 residues. Germline values: CDR1 SGHAT, CDR2 FQNNGV. Trimming took off 2 bases at V and 4 bases at J, with 18 bases between the two ends. DNA of the CDR3: TGTGCCAGCAGCTTAATCGTGGGGGGGCCTCTTTACAATGAGCAGTTCTTC. It is translated as CASSLIVGGPLYNEQFF. Supplemented by reference TRBV11-2 and TRBJ2-1, the full variable domain reads EAGVAQSPRYKIIEKRQSVAFWCNPISGHATLYWYQQILGQGPKLLIQFQNNGVVDDSQLPKDRFSAERLKGVDSTLKIQPAKLEDSAVYLCASSLIVGGPLYNEQFFGPGTRLTVL.

V is TRBV5-4 and J is TRBJ2-4; TRBD1 agrees at 7 bases. This CDR3 spans 13 amino acids. V trimming: 4 bases; J trimming: 12 bases; junction bases outside the gene matches: 10. In germline, CDR1 is SGHNT, CDR2 YYREEE (reference sequence). CDR3 nucleotides: TGTGCCAGCAGCCGAGGGACAGACCGGTCTCAGTACTTC. Amino acids: CASSRGTDRSQYF.

The chain has TRBV27 and TRBJ2-1, with 7 bases matching TRBD2. CDR3 length: 16 amino acids. Germline V gene sequence: CDR1 MNHEY, CDR2 SMNVEV (reference sequence). The V segment lost 6 bases and the J segment 4 bases; nucleotides outside the gene matches: 12. The CDR3: CASSFAWLAAYNEQFF. In DNA form, the CDR3 reads TGTGCCAGCAGCTTCGCTTGGCTAGCGGCGTACAATGAGCAGTTCTTC.

The chain carries TRBV24-1 and TRBJ2-1; D is possibly TRBD1 (6 bases). The CDR3 totals 13 residues. The V gene's germline CDR1 is KGHDR and CDR2 SFDVKD. Trimming pared 8 bases from V and 5 bases from J, leaving 12 bases between. CDR3 nucleotides: TGTGCCACCAAAACGGGACAAGACAATGAGCAGTTCTTC. This encodes CATKTGQDNEQFF.

The rearrangement links TRBV5-4 to TRBJ1-6, with a weak D call TRBD1 (6 bases). The CDR3 spans 15 residues. In germline, CDR1 is SGHNT, CDR2 YYREEE (reference sequence). V lost 0 bases and J 9 bases, leaving 13 bases between the germline ends. The CDR3 region is CASSLDRVITSPLHF. The CDR3, as DNA: TGTGCCAGCAGCTTGGACAGGGTGATTACTTCACCCCTCCACTTT. Based on the CDR3 plus reference TRBV5-4 and TRBJ1-6, the full variable domain is ETGVTQSPTHLIKTRGQQVTLRCSSQSGHNTVSWYQQALGQGPQFIFQYYREEENGRGNFPPRFSGLQFPNYSSELNVNALELDDSALYLCASSLDRVITSPLHFGNGTRLTVT.

J is TRBJ2-7 and V is TRBV11-3, with D possibly being TRBD1 (6 bases). The CDR3 extends over 13 amino acids. Germline lookup yields CDR1 SGHNT and CDR2 YENEEA. Trimming cost V 7 bases and J 4 bases, with 14 bases left between them. For the CDR3, the DNA is TGTGCCAGCACCACGCCCCAGGGGTACGAGCAGTACTTC. It specifies CASTTPQGYEQYF.

V usage is TRBV29-1 and J usage is TRBJ2-7; a possible D gene is TRBD1 (5 bases). Per germline, CDR1 SQVTM and CDR2 ANQGSEA. The CDR3 is 12 amino acids. V lost 7 bases to trimming and J lost 3 bases, with 13 bases between them. As DNA, the CDR3 is TGCAGCGCCAAAAGGGGTAACTACGAGCAGTACTTC. Amino acids: CSAKRGNYEQYF.

This clone appeared once. The chain links TRBV6-5 to TRBJ2-5; 12 bases map to TRBD2. The CDR3 has 15 residues. Germline loops: CDR1 MNHEY, CDR2 SVGAGI. The junction had 10 bases not matched to a gene; V was cut back by 4 bases and J by 10 bases. The DNA for the CDR3 is TGTGCCAGCAGTTGGACTAGCGGGACCCCAATGGGCCAGTACTTC. Translated, it gives CASSWTSGTPMGQYF.

The chain uses TRBV5-1 and TRBJ2-5, with 8 nucleotides matching TRBD2. The trim removed 4 bases at V and 4 bases at J, leaving 12 bases unmatched. The V gene's germline CDR1 is SGHRS and CDR2 YFSETQ. The CDR3 spans 16 residues. Here the CDR3 reads CASSMNAAGGGETQYF. The DNA of the CDR3 is TGCGCCAGCAGCATGAACGCGGCGGGAGGAGGAGAGACCCAGTACTTC.

This clone was observed once. This sequence joins TRBV7-2 and TRBJ2-2, with D perhaps matching TRBD2 (6 bases). V lost 4 bases, J lost 5 bases, and 17 bases lay in between. In germline, CDR1 is SGHTA, CDR2 FQGNSA. The CDR3 length is 16 residues. In nucleotides, the CDR3 is TGTGCCAGCAGCTACCTCGGGGTAGGAGGGACCGGGGAGCTGTTTTTT. This codes for CASSYLGVGGTGELFF.

The chain combines TRBV6-5 with TRBJ1-2; D may be TRBD1 (6 bases). Germline loops: CDR1 MNHEY, CDR2 SVGAGI. CDR3 length: 13 amino acids. Trimming took off 6 bases at V and 5 bases at J, with 13 bases between the two ends. The chain's CDR3 is CASRLQGPYGYTF. CDR3 nucleotide sequence: TGTGCCAGCAGACTACAGGGCCCTTATGGCTACACCTTC.

The rearrangement uses TRBV7-9 and TRBJ1-1; the D gene is possibly TRBD1 (6 bases). With 5 bases removed from V and 6 bases from J, the gap between germline ends came to 13 bases. In germline, CDR1 is SEHNR, CDR2 FQNEAQ (reference sequence). The CDR3 runs to 13 residues. CDR3 sequence: CASSKAGAAEAFF. In DNA, the CDR3 is TGTGCCAGCAGCAAAGCAGGGGCGGCTGAAGCTTTCTTT. Full variable domain (rest looked up from reference TRBV7-9 and TRBJ1-1): DTGVSQNPRHKITKRGQNVTFRCDPISEHNRLYWYRQTLGQGPEFLTYFQNEAQLEKSRLLSDRFSAERPKGSFSTLEIQRTEQGDSAMYLCASSKAGAAEAFFGQGTRLTVV.

The rearrangement uses TRBV3-1 (or the pseudogene TRBV3-2) and TRBJ2-7, with 9 bases identical to TRBD2. Trimming took 0 bases from V and 6 from J; bases not matched to a gene: 12. The CDR3 runs 17 residues. From germline, CDR1 is LGHDT and CDR2 YNNKEL (reference sequence). This CDR3 reads CASSQDGGLAGFGEQYF. The CDR3 DNA sequence: TGTGCCAGCAGCCAAGATGGAGGGCTAGCGGGGTTCGGCGAGCAGTACTTC.